By share, the clone carrying this TCR beta chain ranks as medium-sized. The target antigen is unknown. J was trimmed by 3 bases and V by 3 bases; bases with no gene match: 5. In germline, CDR1 is SGHNT, CDR2 YENEEA. CDR3 length: 14 residues. Assay: immunoSEQ multiplex PCR; the TCRdb copy retains only in-frame clones and omits some. The table shows over 1,500 clones, with about 26% occurring only once. This specimen belongs to a study of T cells in localized non-small cell lung cancer. General study results and limits: Highest T cell clonality was seen in uninvolved adjacent lung, surpassing that measured in tumor. Adjacent lung tissue had a median 57 of the top 100 clones found in the tumor.

The sample was lung tumor tissue, taken before any cancer treatment. The sequence was obtained from a woman aged 40 to 75 with stage I lung adenocarcinoma. The chain combines TRBV11-3 with TRBJ2-7, with 7 positions matching TRBD2. The CDR3 here is CASSLGLSSYEQYF. The CDR3 DNA sequence: TGTGCCAGCAGCTTGGGACTATCCAGCTACGAGCAGTACTTC.